This T cell receptor (beta chain) was profiled in a study of T cell repertoires in cytomegalovirus infection. Study in general: Matching HLA type and CMV infection were both indicated by public TCR beta signatures. Study-wide findings and caveats: CMV-specific TCR beta clonotypes restricted by HLA-C dominated the ex vivo response. Identification of carriers of CMV plus the relevant HLA was performed using cumulative public TCR beta family frequency.

V lost 6 bases and J lost 0, with 12 bases in between. The V gene's germline CDR1 is SGHTA and CDR2 FQGNSA. There are 15 residues in the CDR3. This clonotype came up a few times. The target antigen is unknown. TCRdb processed the reads anew with MiXCR; each CDR3 protein has one entry. The table shows approximately 500,000 distinct CDR3 sequences, with roughly 29% occurring only once. The source of this sequence is a human donor in good health (CMV status not recorded). Some clones in this sample may be carry-over from other donors' samples. The J gene is TRBJ2-1, the V gene TRBV7-2; D uncertain. Material: PBMCs. The CDR3 sequence is CASSRVPSSYNEQFF. In nucleotides, the CDR3 is TGTGCCAGCAGTCGGGTTCCGAGCTCCTACAATGAGCAGTTCTTC.